This T cell receptor beta chain derives from a study of blood T cell repertoires in COVID-19. In the study overall: Both acute and convalescent COVID-19 samples were obtained from the United States, Italy and Spain.

The CDR3 is made up of 13 amino acids. The ends were cut back, 2 bases at V and 5 bases at J, with 9 bases in the middle. Germline V CDR1 and CDR2: SGHDN, FVKESK. In the original processing: Using reference gene primer amplification, nucleated cell counts were estimated. Sequencing was performed with immunoSEQ multiplex PCR; in TCRdb, only in-frame clones are kept and a portion is missing. The V and J calls and clone size come from that table; D and trimming were worked out from the DNA. The repertoire consists of 27,000 or so clones, with just over 85% occurring once and the leading ten covering around a quarter.

Sequencing used peripheral blood. This clonotype was sampled from a human donor in a cohort sampled during active COVID-19. The chain recombines TRBV14 with TRBJ1-1; D remains ambiguous. CDR3 residues: CASSQRPGTEAFF. The CDR3, as DNA: TGTGCCAGCAGCCAAAGGCCCGGGACTGAAGCTTTCTTT.